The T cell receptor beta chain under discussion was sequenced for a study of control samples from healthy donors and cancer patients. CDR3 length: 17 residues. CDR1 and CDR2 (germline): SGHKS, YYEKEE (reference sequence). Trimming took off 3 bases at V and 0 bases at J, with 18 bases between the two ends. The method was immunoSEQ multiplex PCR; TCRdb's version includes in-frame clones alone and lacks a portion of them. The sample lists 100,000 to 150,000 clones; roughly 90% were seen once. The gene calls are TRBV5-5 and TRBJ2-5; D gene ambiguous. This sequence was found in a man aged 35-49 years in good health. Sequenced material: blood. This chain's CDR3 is CASSYERRAFDQETQYF. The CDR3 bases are TGTGCCAGCAGCTACGAACGCCGGGCCTTCGACCAAGAGACCCAGTACTTC.